The clone carrying this T cell receptor (beta chain) has more than one count but fewer than ten. Its antigen remains unidentified. This sample is drawn from a study of T cells after yellow fever vaccination. Points from the study as a whole: Overlap between CD4 and CD8 compartments was detected for a small share of clonotypes. Although the secondary response was weaker, it peaked faster, at day 5 versus 15.

TCRdb ran MiXCR on the 5' RACE reads and lists one entry per CDR3 protein. The sample records a few hundred thousand distinct CDR3 sequences, roughly 6.3% being singletons. From germline, CDR1 is SQVTM and CDR2 ANQGSEA. V lost 7 bases and J 10 bases, leaving 22 bases between the germline ends. The CDR3 contains 13 residues. Sequences were derived from CD4+ T cells sorted from PBMCs, sampled on the day of the yellow fever booster vaccination. The TCR originated in a young man who received the YFV17D yellow fever vaccine. The genes are TRBV29-1 and TRBJ1-1, with TRBD1 as a possible D gene (5 bases). CDR3 in DNA: TGCAGCGCCGGACCCGGGACTTCGGGGAGAGCTTTCTTT. It encodes CSAGPGTSGRAFF.